Shown below are 8 T cell receptor beta chains from a single sample sequenced in a study of tumor T cells in aggressive B-cell lymphoma. The table came from immunoSEQ multiplex PCR; TCRdb's copy has only in-frame clones and leaves some out. Among about 5,000 clones listed, 81% were seen once. The sequenced sample was tumor tissue. The source is an adult with diffuse large B cell lymphoma.

The chain employs TRBV28 and TRBJ2-1; TRBD2 might be the D (5 bases). The V gene's germline CDR1 is MDHEN and CDR2 SYDVKM. The V end was cut by 8 bases, the J end by 4 bases, with 12 bases between. This CDR3 is 13 amino acids long. The CDR3 DNA reads as TGTGCCAGCGAGGACTCGAATTACAATGAGCAGTTCTTC. Encoded protein: CASEDSNYNEQFF.

As DNA, the CDR3 is TGTGCCAGCAGCGTAGAAGGGGATGGCTACACCTTC. Amino acid sequence: CASSVEGDGYTF. The chain is built from TRBV9 and TRBJ1-2, with TRBD1 as a possible D gene (5 bases). The CDR3 consists of 12 residues. Looked up from germline, CDR1 is SGDLS and CDR2 is YYNGEE. V dropped 0 bases and J dropped 6 bases, with 6 bases sitting between them.

The chain joins TRBV5-5 to TRBJ1-4; D not resolved. Trimming took 0 bases from V and 4 from J, leaving 7 bases between them. Looked up from germline, CDR1 is SGHKS and CDR2 is YYEKEE (reference sequence). The CDR3 sequence is 14 residues long. CDR3 region: CASSLGQDNEKLFF. The CDR3 region has the DNA TGTGCCAGCAGCTTGGGGCAGGATAATGAAAAACTGTTTTTT.

This sequence joins TRBV7-2 and TRBJ2-1; D may be TRBD1 (6 bases). The CDR3 is 17 amino acids. The germline gives CDR1 SGHTA, CDR2 FQGNSA. Trimming shortened V by 1 base and J by 5 bases, and 18 bases separated the two germline ends. The CDR3 coding sequence is TGTGCCAGCAGCTTAGTACAGGGCGGATATCCCCACAATGAGCAGTTCTTC. This gives the protein CASSLVQGGYPHNEQFF.

CDR3 DNA sequence: TGTGCCTGGAGTCCCACTAGTGTAGGGAACTATGGCTACACCTTC. Amino acids: CAWSPTSVGNYGYTF. The gene calls are TRBV30 and TRBJ1-2, with no clear D. Trimming cost V 2 bases and J 2 bases, with 15 bases left between them. Germline V lookup: CDR1 GTSNPN, CDR2 SVGIG (reference sequence). The CDR3 spans 15 residues.

The gene calls are TRBV5-1 and TRBJ2-7; 12 bases agree with TRBD1. V trimming: 2 bases; J trimming: 5 bases; junction bases outside the gene matches: 5. From germline, CDR1 is SGHRS and CDR2 YFSETQ. This CDR3 region has 15 residues. CDR3 amino acids: CASSFPGQGANEQYF. The DNA for the CDR3 is TGCGCCAGCAGCTTCCCGGGACAGGGGGCCAACGAGCAGTACTTC.

V gene TRBV19 combines with J gene TRBJ1-6; TRBD1 agrees at 7 bases. Germline CDR1 and CDR2: LNHDA and SQIVND (reference sequence). Unmatched junction bases numbered 3, after V lost 0 bases and J lost 7 bases. This CDR3 contains 15 residues. The CDR3 DNA sequence: TGTGCCAGTAGTATAGATCCAGGGGGAAATTCACCCCTCCACTTT. Translated, it gives CASSIDPGGNSPLHF.

The chain combines TRBV6-1 with TRBJ2-7; D might be TRBD2 (6 bases). Trimming shortened V by 3 bases and J by 6 bases, and 15 bases separated the two germline ends. The CDR3 runs to 14 residues. Germline CDR1 MNHNS, CDR2 SASEGT. CDR3 sequence (DNA): TGTGCCAGCAGTGACCGGTGGAGGGGAGGCGAGCAGTACTTC. Its translation is CASSDRWRGGEQYF.